This passage covers 16 T cell receptor beta chains from one sample sequenced in a study of cytomegalovirus exposure and HLA in healthy donors. The PCR made use of 60 Vbeta and 13 Jbeta primers. Method: immunoSEQ multiplex PCR; TCRdb's copy keeps in-frame clones and lacks some. The sample shows 90,000 to 120,000 clones, roughly 82% of them seen only once. The sequenced sample was PBMCs. These receptor sequences come from a male donor in good health and CMV-seronegative.

The rearrangement links TRBV5-1 to TRBJ2-3; 10 nucleotides match TRBD2. V shed 2 bases and J 2 bases; nucleotides not matched to a gene: 11. There are 18 residues in the CDR3. Germline CDR1 and CDR2: SGHRS and YFSETQ. CDR3 amino acids: CASSFGFPSGSPTDTQYF. DNA for the CDR3: TGCGCCAGCAGCTTTGGTTTTCCTAGCGGGAGCCCCACAGATACGCAGTATTTT.

The V and J genes are TRBV29-1 and TRBJ2-5; no firm D call. The tail of the sequence fits TRBJ2-7 better, so the J call may be wrong. The CDR3 runs 13 residues. The germline V gene encodes CDR1 SQVTM and CDR2 ANQGSEA. The CDR3 sequence is CSVVASESYEQYF. The CDR3 DNA sequence: TGCAGCGTTGTAGCAAGCGAGTCCTACGAGCAGTACTTC.

A single count supports this clone. The limits of the CDR3 on the DNA are not certain, so only TCRdb's listed CDR3 is given. The rearrangement joins TRBV7-9 to TRBJ2-5; the D call TRBD2 from the table was never checked on the DNA. Germline V lookup: CDR1 SEHNR, CDR2 FQNEAQ (reference sequence). The CDR3 is 16 residues long, counting both termini. The CDR3 is CASSSSPLAGGETQYF.

The chain joins TRBV11-2 to TRBJ2-2; 9 nucleotides align to TRBD2. The CDR3 contains 14 residues. CDR1 and CDR2 from the germline V gene are SGHAT and FQNNGV. The V gene end was trimmed by 4 bases and the J gene end by 5 bases; junction bases not matched to a gene: 2. CDR3 sequence (DNA): TGTGCCAGCAGCTCCCTAGCGGGAACCGGGGAGCTGTTTTTT. Translation: CASSSLAGTGELFF.

The J gene is TRBJ1-2, the V gene TRBV6-6; 8 positions match TRBD1. This CDR3 has 16 residues. Trimming removed 8 bases from V and 6 bases from J; junction bases left unmatched: 17. Germline CDR1 is MNHNY and CDR2 is SVGAGI (reference sequence). This chain's CDR3 is CASLAEDREFRDGYTF. The DNA for the CDR3 is TGTGCCAGCCTCGCAGAGGACAGGGAATTTAGAGATGGCTACACCTTC.

CDR3 residues: CSVEDPGQGARSYEQYF. Here the CDR3 DNA reads TGCAGCGTTGAAGATCCTGGACAGGGGGCTCGCTCCTACGAGCAGTACTTC. This chain uses TRBV29-1 with TRBJ2-7; 11 bases agree with TRBD1. This CDR3 is 17 amino acids long. The germline CDR1 and CDR2 sequences are SQVTM and ANQGSEA. V lost 0 bases and J lost 0; bases outside the gene matches: 7.

The V and J genes are TRBV30 and TRBJ1-5; possibly TRBD1 for D (5 bases). CDR1 is GTSNPN and CDR2 is SVGIG in the germline V gene (reference sequence). V was cut by 3 bases and J by 3 bases, with 9 bases left in between. The CDR3 length is 13 residues. The CDR3 DNA sequence: TGTGCCTGGAGCGCAGGGTTCAATCAGCCCCAGCATTTT. It codes for CAWSAGFNQPQHF.

The chain combines TRBV7-9 with TRBJ2-4, with D possibly being TRBD1 (6 bases). The CDR3 sequence is 14 residues long. CDR1 and CDR2 (germline): SEHNR, FQNEAQ (reference sequence). V was clipped by 5 bases and J by 8 bases, with 16 bases between them. The CDR3 loop reads CASSPRTEWDIQYF. The CDR3 DNA sequence: TGTGCCAGCAGCCCCCGGACAGAATGGGACATTCAGTACTTC.

This rearrangement joins TRBV19 to TRBJ1-1; no reliable D call. The CDR3 spans 13 residues. The V gene lost 3 bases and the J gene lost 1 base, with 6 bases spanning the gap. CDR1 and CDR2 (germline): LNHDA, SQIVND (reference sequence). The CDR3 spells CASSINGNTEAFF. CDR3 DNA sequence: TGTGCCAGTAGTATTAACGGGAACACTGAAGCTTTCTTT.

This chain links TRBV27 with TRBJ2-3, with a weak D call TRBD2 (5 bases). Germline lookup yields CDR1 MNHEY and CDR2 SMNVEV (reference sequence). This CDR3 region has 12 residues. Trimming removed 2 bases from V and 6 bases from J, with 6 bases in between. The CDR3 region is CASSLRGDTQYF. The CDR3 nucleotides are TGTGCCAGCAGTTTAAGAGGGGATACGCAGTATTTT.

This clone was seen just once. The chain is built from TRBV29-1 and TRBJ2-1; 11 nucleotides line up with TRBD2. Germline CDR1 reads SQVTM; CDR2 reads ANQGSEA. V trimming: 6 bases; J trimming: 4 bases; junction bases outside the gene matches: 5. This CDR3 has 14 amino acids. CDR3 protein: CSVATSGVYNEQFF. The CDR3 DNA reads TGCAGCGTGGCGACTAGCGGGGTGTACAATGAGCAGTTCTTC.

This chain uses TRBV5-1 with TRBJ2-7; TRBD2 matches at 8 bases. The CDR3 runs 15 residues. J gave up 3 bases and V 1 base, and 6 bases lay outside the gene matches. Per the germline V gene, CDR1 is SGHRS and CDR2 is YFSETQ. The CDR3 region has the DNA TGCGCCAGCAGCTTGACCAGCGGGAGAATCTACGAGCAGTACTTC. It yields the protein CASSLTSGRIYEQYF.

In this sample, this clone turned up a few times. V gene TRBV7-3 combines with J gene TRBJ1-1, with 11 bases lining up with TRBD1. Germline CDR1 SGHTA, CDR2 FQGTGA. This CDR3 contains 16 residues. V was pared by 0 bases and J by 1 base, with 1 base of the junction left unmatched. For the CDR3, the DNA is TGTGCCAGCAGCTTAACAGGGACAGGGGGGAACACTGAAGCTTTCTTT. Translated: CASSLTGTGGNTEAFF.

V and J are TRBV9 and TRBJ2-1, with no clear D. Looked up from germline, CDR1 is SGDLS and CDR2 is YYNGEE. Trimming removed 1 base at V and 4 bases at J, with 12 bases between. This CDR3 spans 15 amino acids. CDR3 sequence reads: CASSVLAEPYNEQFF. The CDR3, as DNA: TGTGCCAGCAGCGTATTGGCAGAACCTTACAATGAGCAGTTCTTC. The complete variable domain, with remaining parts taken from reference TRBV9 and TRBJ2-1, reads DSGVTQTPKHLITATGQRVTLRCSPRSGDLSVYWYQQSLDQGLQFLIQYYNGEERAKGNILERFSAQQFPDLHSELNLSSLELGDSALYFCASSVLAEPYNEQFFGPGTRLTVL.

The gene calls are TRBV12-5 and TRBJ1-3; 8 nucleotides agree with TRBD1. The CDR3 runs 15 residues. Looked up from germline, CDR1 is LGHNT and CDR2 is FRNRAP. V was pared by 6 bases and J by 4 bases, with 8 bases of the junction left unmatched. CDR3 loop: CASGPGQGSGNTIYF. The CDR3 nucleotides read TGTGCTAGTGGCCCCGGACAGGGATCCGGAAACACCATATATTTT. Full variable domain (rest looked up from reference TRBV12-5 and TRBJ1-3): DARVTQTPRHKVTEMGQEVTMRCQPILGHNTVFWYRQTMMQGLELLAYFRNRAPLDDSGMPKDRFSAEMPDATLATLKIQPSEPRDSAVYFCASGPGQGSGNTIYFGEGSWLTVV.

The V call is TRBV28, the J call TRBJ2-1; 8 bases are shared with TRBD1. The CDR3 sequence is 15 residues long. V trimming: 0 bases; J trimming: 7 bases; junction bases outside the gene matches: 5. The germline CDR1 and CDR2 sequences are MDHEN and SYDVKM. The CDR3 coding sequence is TGTGCCAGCAGTTTATGGGACAGGGTGAATAATGAGCAGTTCTTC. Translating gives CASSLWDRVNNEQFF.